The 22 T cell receptor beta chains presented below share a single source sample, sequenced in a study of T cell repertoires in cytomegalovirus infection. TCRdb passed the reads through MiXCR, listing each CDR3 protein once. The sample includes roughly 320,000 distinct CDR3 sequences, around 10% of them seen just once. The specimen sequenced was PBMCs. These receptors originate from a human donor in good health (CMV status not recorded). Some clones in this sample may be carry-over from other donors' samples.

This clonotype has only a few counts. The chain recombines TRBV19 with TRBJ1-1, with a tentative D call TRBD1 (6 bases). The CDR3 consists of 15 residues. V was pared by 4 bases and J by 3 bases, with 15 bases between. CDR1 and CDR2 from the germline V gene are LNHDA and SQIVND (reference sequence). CDR3 sequence: CASSNSEDRHTEAFF. Written as DNA, the CDR3 is TGTGCCAGTAGTAATTCGGAGGACAGACACACTGAAGCTTTCTTT.

This clonotype was seen many times. The chain combines TRBV7-9 with TRBJ2-1; 9 nucleotides line up with TRBD2. Germline V gene data show CDR1 as SEHNR and CDR2 as FQNEAQ (reference sequence). Trimming at V came to 3 bases and at J to 10 bases, leaving 7 bases not matched to a gene. The CDR3 is made up of 14 amino acids. CDR3 protein: CASSFLAGLEEQFF. Written as DNA, the CDR3 is TGTGCCAGCAGCTTTCTAGCGGGGCTAGAGGAGCAGTTCTTC. The full variable domain, its missing parts supplied by reference TRBV7-9 and TRBJ2-1, is DTGVSQNPRHKITKRGQNVTFRCDPISEHNRLYWYRQTLGQGPEFLTYFQNEAQLEKSRLLSDRFSAERPKGSFSTLEIQRTEQGDSAMYLCASSFLAGLEEQFFGPGTRLTVL.

J is TRBJ1-6 and V is TRBV12-3 or TRBV12-4, with 8 bases matching TRBD1. V was pared by 4 bases and J by 7 bases, with 6 bases of the junction left unmatched. There are 15 residues in the CDR3. DNA for the CDR3: TGTGCCAGCAGTTGGGGGACAGGACCAAATTCACCCCTCCACTTT. It specifies CASSWGTGPNSPLHF.

In this sample, this clonotype turned up many times. The DNA of the CDR3 is TGTGCCAGCAGTTTTGGGGGGGCATTTTTCGGCACTGAAGCTTTCTTT. It codes for CASSFGGAFFGTEAFF. The chain couples TRBV12-3 or TRBV12-4 to TRBJ1-1, with a possible D match to TRBD1 (6 bases). This CDR3 has 16 amino acids. The V end was cut by 3 bases, the J end by 4 bases, with 18 bases between.

Only one count was recorded for this clonotype. A single base separates this from a much larger clone, so it may be a read error. The rearrangement links TRBV5-6 to TRBJ2-3, with D tentatively TRBD1 (6 bases). Germline assignment: CDR1 SGHDT and CDR2 YYEEEE. The CDR3 runs to 13 residues. Trimming removed 4 bases at V and 6 bases at J, with 12 bases between. The CDR3 sequence is CASSIQGMDTQYF. Written as DNA, the CDR3 is TGTGCCAGCAGCATTCAGGGGATGGATACGCAGTATTTT.

Many counts were recorded for this clonotype. The rearrangement links TRBV4-3 to TRBJ2-6; TRBD1 agrees at 7 bases. Germline lookup yields CDR1 LGHNA and CDR2 YSLEER. The CDR3 sequence is 19 residues long. With 0 bases clipped from V and 0 bases from J, the junction kept 8 bases outside the gene matches. In nucleotides, the CDR3 is TGCGCCAGCAGCCAAGATCCGGGACAGTTTTACTCTGGGGCCAACGTCCTGACTTTC. It encodes CASSQDPGQFYSGANVLTF.

The J gene is TRBJ1-5, the V gene TRBV5-5, with 7 bases matching TRBD1. The CDR3 consists of 14 residues. CDR1 and CDR2 from the germline V gene are SGHKS and YYEKEE (reference sequence). The V segment lost 2 bases and the J segment 3 bases; nucleotides outside the gene matches: 2. As DNA, the CDR3 is TGTGCCAGCAGCTTCAGGGGGGACAATCAGCCCCAGCATTTT. Residues: CASSFRGDNQPQHF.

The table lists this clonotype with many counts. This chain links TRBV5-4 with TRBJ2-2; TRBD1 aligns across 9 bases. Losses at the gene ends were 4 bases for V and 4 bases for J; bases not matched to a gene: 8. The CDR3 is made up of 16 amino acids. Per germline, CDR1 SGHNT and CDR2 YYREEE (reference sequence). The CDR3 nucleotides are TGTGCCAGCAGCAGGGGACAGGGAGTAGGCACCGGGGAGCTGTTTTTT. Encoded protein: CASSRGQGVGTGELFF.

This clonotype was seen repeatedly, ten times or more. V usage is TRBV11-3 and J usage is TRBJ2-2; tentative D call: TRBD1 (5 bases). The CDR3 contains 13 residues. Germline lookup yields CDR1 SGHNT and CDR2 YENEEA. Trimming stripped 8 bases from V and 1 base from J, with 8 bases between. CDR3 sequence reads: CASARGNTGELFF. The CDR3 region has the DNA TGTGCCAGCGCAAGGGGGAACACCGGGGAGCTGTTTTTT.

This clonotype was seen ten or more times. The gene calls are TRBV10-3 and TRBJ1-5; D is unresolved. Between the trimmed V and J ends, which lost 7 bases and 7 bases, there was a span of 14 bases. The V gene's germline CDR1 is ENHRY and CDR2 SYGVKD. The CDR3 extends over 13 amino acids. CDR3 sequence: CAIMKGVAQPQHF. CDR3 DNA sequence: TGTGCCATCATGAAGGGCGTAGCGCAGCCCCAGCATTTT.

This clonotype was detected many times. The rearrangement links TRBV28 to TRBJ1-5, with unresolved D. The CDR3 totals 14 residues. The germline V gene encodes CDR1 MDHEN and CDR2 SYDVKM. Trimming took 10 bases from V and 3 from J, leaving 16 bases between them. The CDR3, as DNA: TGTGCCACCCATCGAACCCCCTACAATCAGCCCCAGCATTTT. Residues: CATHRTPYNQPQHF.

V gene TRBV15 combines with J gene TRBJ2-1; 10 positions agree with TRBD1. V lost 4 bases and J lost 2; bases outside the gene matches: 5. This CDR3 has 16 amino acids. Germline lookup yields CDR1 LNHNV and CDR2 YYDKDF (reference sequence). CDR3 sequence reads: CATSNTGTGAYNEQFF. The CDR3 DNA reads as TGTGCCACCAGCAACACCGGGACAGGGGCCTACAATGAGCAGTTCTTC.

This clonotype was picked up many times. The chain is built from TRBV10-3 and TRBJ2-1; a possible D gene is TRBD2 (6 bases). This CDR3 region has 13 residues. V lost 4 bases and J 7 bases, leaving 11 bases between the germline ends. Germline lookup yields CDR1 ENHRY and CDR2 SYGVKD. CDR3 DNA sequence: TGTGCCATCAGTGGGGACTTTATGAATGAGCAGTTCTTC. Its protein product is CAISGDFMNEQFF.

This clonotype was counted at least ten times. The chain has TRBV20-1 and TRBJ1-3; 7 bases align to TRBD1. Trimming removed 4 bases from V and 2 bases from J; junction bases left unmatched: 11. The V gene's germline CDR1 is DFQATT and CDR2 SNEGSKA (reference sequence). This CDR3 is built from 16 residues. The CDR3 coding sequence is TGCAGTGCTACCCCGGCGAGGGGGCGAACTGGAAACACCATATATTTT. This codes for CSATPARGRTGNTIYF.

The table lists this clonotype with many counts. This chain links TRBV28 with TRBJ1-6, with unresolved D. The CDR3 is 15 amino acids. Germline loops: CDR1 MDHEN, CDR2 SYDVKM. Trimming stripped 3 bases from V and 7 bases from J, with 13 bases between. CDR3 sequence: CASSLDLSGNSPLHF. The CDR3, as DNA: TGTGCCAGCAGTTTGGACCTATCGGGGAATTCACCCCTCCACTTT.

This clonotype showed up many times. This chain links TRBV12-5 with TRBJ1-1; D is unresolved. The germline V and J ends were trimmed by 5 bases and 10 bases, with 17 bases remaining between them. Germline V gene sequence: CDR1 LGHNT, CDR2 FRNRAP. The CDR3 sequence is 13 residues long. For the CDR3, the DNA is TGTGCTAGTGGTCCCTCCGGCGGGGTGGGAGCTTTCTTT. Translated: CASGPSGGVGAFF. The full variable domain, in which reference TRBV12-5 and TRBJ1-1 provide the parts outside the CDR3, is DARVTQTPRHKVTEMGQEVTMRCQPILGHNTVFWYRQTMMQGLELLAYFRNRAPLDDSGMPKDRFSAEMPDATLATLKIQPSEPRDSAVYFCASGPSGGVGAFFGQGTRLTVV.

This clonotype was counted only a few times. The chain links TRBV20-1 to TRBJ2-7; a possible D gene is TRBD1 (6 bases). The CDR3 loop spans 13 amino acids. Germline-derived CDR1 and CDR2 are DFQATT and SNEGSKA (reference sequence). Trimming removed 3 bases from V and 5 bases from J, with 14 bases in between. The CDR3 here is CSASLRTANEQYV. CDR3 DNA sequence: TGCAGTGCTAGTCTAAGGACAGCTAACGAGCAGTACGTC.

This clonotype came up a few times. This chain links TRBV4-3 with TRBJ1-1; D perhaps matches TRBD1 (6 bases). The V end lost 0 bases, the J end lost 3 bases, and 8 bases lay between the germline ends. This CDR3 has 14 residues. Germline CDR1 LGHNA, CDR2 YSLEER. The CDR3 region is CASSQDEGDTEAFF. Written as DNA, the CDR3 is TGCGCCAGCAGCCAAGACGAGGGGGACACTGAAGCTTTCTTT.

This clonotype appeared many times. The chain employs TRBV20-1 and TRBJ1-4, with no clear D. CDR3 length: 13 amino acids. Trimming pared 6 bases from V and 7 bases from J, leaving 15 bases between. Germline V lookup: CDR1 DFQATT, CDR2 SNEGSKA (reference sequence). The CDR3 nucleotides are TGCAGTGCAACCGGACTTATGGGTGAAAAACTGTTTTTT. It is translated as CSATGLMGEKLFF.

At least ten counts were recorded for this clonotype. This chain uses TRBV7-2 with TRBJ2-7, with a weak D call TRBD2 (6 bases). From germline, CDR1 is SGHTA and CDR2 FQGNSA. The CDR3 runs to 14 residues. The V end was cut by 3 bases, the J end by 3 bases, with 12 bases between. The chain's CDR3 is CASSLGLGGYEQYF. Here the CDR3 DNA reads TGTGCCAGCAGCTTGGGCCTCGGGGGCTACGAGCAGTACTTC.

This clonotype was counted at least ten times. J is TRBJ2-1 and V is TRBV7-2; 8 bases are shared with TRBD2. This CDR3 contains 16 residues. Losses at the gene ends were 0 bases for V and 7 bases for J; bases not matched to a gene: 8. CDR1 and CDR2 from the germline V gene are SGHTA and FQGNSA. DNA for the CDR3: TGTGCCAGCAGCTTAGCGCGCATCGGGGGGGCAAATGAGCAGTTCTTC. As protein: CASSLARIGGANEQFF.

This clonotype appeared many times. One end of the junction fails to match germline, which may point to a read error. The CDR3 DNA is TGTGCTAGCAGCCCCGGGGCAGATGGAAACACCATATATTTT. As protein: CASSPGADGNTIYF. The chain has TRBV7-7 and TRBJ1-3; D is perhaps TRBD1 (5 bases). The CDR3 has 14 amino acids. Germline V gene sequence: CDR1 SSHAT, CDR2 FNYEAQ (reference sequence).